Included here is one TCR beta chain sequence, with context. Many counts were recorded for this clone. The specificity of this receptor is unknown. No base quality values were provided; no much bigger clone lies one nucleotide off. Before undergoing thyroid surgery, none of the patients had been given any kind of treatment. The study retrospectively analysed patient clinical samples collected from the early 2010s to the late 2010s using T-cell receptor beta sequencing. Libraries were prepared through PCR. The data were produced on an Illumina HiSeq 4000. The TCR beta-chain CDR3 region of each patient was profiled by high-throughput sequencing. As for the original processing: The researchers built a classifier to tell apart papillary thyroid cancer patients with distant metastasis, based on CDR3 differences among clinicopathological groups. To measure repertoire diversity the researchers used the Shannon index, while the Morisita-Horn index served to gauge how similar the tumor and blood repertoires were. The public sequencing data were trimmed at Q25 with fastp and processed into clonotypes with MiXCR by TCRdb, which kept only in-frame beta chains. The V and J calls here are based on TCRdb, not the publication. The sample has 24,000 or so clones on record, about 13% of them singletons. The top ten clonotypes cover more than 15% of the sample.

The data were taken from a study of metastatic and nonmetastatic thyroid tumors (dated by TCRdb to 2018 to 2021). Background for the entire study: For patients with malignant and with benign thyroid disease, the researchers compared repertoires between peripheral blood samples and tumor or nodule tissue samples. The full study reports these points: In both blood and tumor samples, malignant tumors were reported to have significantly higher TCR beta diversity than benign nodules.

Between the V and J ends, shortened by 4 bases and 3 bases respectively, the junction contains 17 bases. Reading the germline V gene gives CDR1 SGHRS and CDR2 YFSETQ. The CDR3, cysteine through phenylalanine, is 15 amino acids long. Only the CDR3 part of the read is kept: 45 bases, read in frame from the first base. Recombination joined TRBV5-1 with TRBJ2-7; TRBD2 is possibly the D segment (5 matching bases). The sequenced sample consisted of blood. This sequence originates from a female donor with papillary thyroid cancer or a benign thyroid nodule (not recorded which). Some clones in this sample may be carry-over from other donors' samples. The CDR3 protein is CASSPLTGVVYEQYF. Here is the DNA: TGCGCCAGCAGCCCCCTTACCGGGGTCGTCTACGAGCAGTACTTC.